This record covers a single T cell receptor beta chain. Its antigen is currently not known. Base qualities are not at hand, and no much larger clone is one base apart. The time point label for this specimen denotes: about 28 days (+/-7) after the second vaccine dose. AZD1222 recipients whose second dose came at about 4 weeks and those whose second dose came at about 12 weeks were combined into one group, since spike-specific TCR depth and breadth did not differ between the two schedules. Samples from vaccinated people were obtained from the UK trials COV001 and COV002, which included a single-blind randomized controlled phase 2/3 trial of AZD1222 (ChAdOx1 nCoV-19) in healthy adults. Trial participant PBMC samples were collected at day 0 and day 28 after the second dose for TCRbeta chain sequencing. The data were taken from a study of T cell responses to AZD1222 COVID-19 vaccine listed by TCRdb under 2021. With respect to the entire study: A total of just over 230 trial participants underwent TCR sequencing, of whom 207 received two doses of AZD1222 and about 25 received two doses of the MenACWY control vaccine. Enrollment into the trials was organized by age into subgroups of 18-55, 56-69 and 70-plus years, and those subgroups contained around 150, 28 and 57 TCR-sequenced participants, respectively.

CDR1 and CDR2 (SGHKS, YYEKEE) derive from the germline V gene (reference sequence). The CDR3 spans 15 residues, from the cysteine through the phenylalanine. CDR3 DNA is the only sequence kept; it has 45 bases, read in frame from the first base. Compared with germline, V lacks 3 bases and J lacks 2 bases; bases without a gene match: 4. Here is what the overall study found, with its caveats: Participants were mostly white British, with more females than males. The authors suggested clonal diversity may have been underestimated. Nearly half of unique spike-specific TCRs reportedly recognized epitopes outside regions mutated in the B.1.351 and B.1.1.7 variants. The 56-69-year group was small, and its depth increase did not reach significance, likely because of low power. The whole spike protein was spanned by vaccine-associated CD4 TCRs, and dominant responses were seen in regions 160-218 and 743-854. After two AZD1222 doses, spike-specific TCR breadth and depth were significantly higher than at day 0 and than in MenACWY recipients. Because no day 14 peak-response samples were available, repertoires were characterized only after the peak T cell response. Conclusions about previously exposed vaccinees are limited because only five to seven AZD1222 recipients were SARS-CoV-2 seropositive at baseline.

The CDR3 regions of human TCRbeta chains were analyzed by immunosequencing. Per the source publication's procedure: TCRs in the repertoires were compared against a reference library of SARS-CoV-2-specific TCRs that had been generated with the MIRA antigen-specificity platform. Breadth meant the fraction of unique TCRs that were SARS-CoV-2-associated, whereas depth meant the fraction of total T cells that were SARS-CoV-2-associated. Each spike-specific TCR was assigned to its reactive spike region and to a CD4 or CD8 class using the MIRA data. Log10-transformed breadth and depth values were compared by one-way ANOVA with Sidak's multiple comparisons tests. This immuneACCESS table, as held by TCRdb, lists in-frame sequences with V and J called but not all clones. Of the missing ones, under half trace to an unresolved V gene in checked studies; the others have no known cause. V, J and clone size derive from that table, while D and trimming were established from the DNA sequence. In this sample the table shows 95,000 to 130,000 clones, around 94% of which occur a single time. The ten largest clones represent more than 1.5% of the sample.

This clonotype was obtained from an adult who received the AZD1222 COVID-19 vaccine. Rearrangement joined TRBV5-5 to TRBJ2-1; 8 junctional bases match TRBD1. The sample in question was peripheral blood, obtained 28 days after the second AZD1222 dose. The sequence in DNA is TGTGCCAGCAGCTCTACAGGGGGACCCTACAATGAGCAGTTCTTC. It codes for CASSSTGGPYNEQFF.